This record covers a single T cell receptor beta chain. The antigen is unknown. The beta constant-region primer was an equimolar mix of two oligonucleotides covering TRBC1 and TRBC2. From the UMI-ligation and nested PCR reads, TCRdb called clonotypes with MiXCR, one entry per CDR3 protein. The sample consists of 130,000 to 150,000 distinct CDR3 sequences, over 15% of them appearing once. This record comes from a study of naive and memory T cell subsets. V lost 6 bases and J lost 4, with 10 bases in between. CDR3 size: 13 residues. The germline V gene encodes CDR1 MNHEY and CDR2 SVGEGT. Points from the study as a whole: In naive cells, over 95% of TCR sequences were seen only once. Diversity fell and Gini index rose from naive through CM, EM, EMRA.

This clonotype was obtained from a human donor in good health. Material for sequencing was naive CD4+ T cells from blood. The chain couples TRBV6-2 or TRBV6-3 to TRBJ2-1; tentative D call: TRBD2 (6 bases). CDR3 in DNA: TGTGCCAGCAGCTCCGCGGGGTACAATGAGCAGTTCTTC. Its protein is CASSSAGYNEQFF.